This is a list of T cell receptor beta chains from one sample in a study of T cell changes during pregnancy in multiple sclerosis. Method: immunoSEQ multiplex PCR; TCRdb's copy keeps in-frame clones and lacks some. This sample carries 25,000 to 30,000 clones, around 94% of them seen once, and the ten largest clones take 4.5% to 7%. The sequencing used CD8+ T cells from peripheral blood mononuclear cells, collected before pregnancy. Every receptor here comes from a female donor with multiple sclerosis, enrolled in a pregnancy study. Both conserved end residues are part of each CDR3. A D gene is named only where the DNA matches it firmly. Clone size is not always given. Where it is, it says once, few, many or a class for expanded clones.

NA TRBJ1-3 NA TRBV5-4 TGTGCCAGCAGCTTGGGGTCACCCAGTGGAAACACCATATATTTT CASSLGSPSGNTIYF
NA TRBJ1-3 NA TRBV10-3 TGTGCCATCAGTGGGTCGCAGGGTCCCGGAAACACCATATATTTT CAISGSQGPGNTIYF
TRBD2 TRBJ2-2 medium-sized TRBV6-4 TGTGCCAGCAGCCAACTAGCGGGTGACACCGGGGAGCTGTTTTTT CASSQLAGDTGELFF
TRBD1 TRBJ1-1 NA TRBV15 TGTGCCACCAGCAGTCACAGGGGGCGAATAGGAGATACTGAAGCTTTCTTT CATSSHRGRIGDTEAFF
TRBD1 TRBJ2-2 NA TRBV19 TGTGCCAGTAGTGCCGACAGGGAATACGGGGAGCTGTTTTTT CASSADREYGELFF
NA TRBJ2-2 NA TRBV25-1 TGTGCCAGCAGTGTCCACAGTACCGGGGAGCTGTTTTTT CASSVHSTGELFF
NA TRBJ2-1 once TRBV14 TGTGCCAGCAGACAGGGTAATGAGCAGTTCTTC CASRQGNEQFF
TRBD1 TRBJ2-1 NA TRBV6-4 TGTGCCAGCAGTGAGGGACAGGACTACAATGAGCAGTTCTTC CASSEGQDYNEQFF
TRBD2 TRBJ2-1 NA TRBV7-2 TGTGCCAGTACTAGCGGGGGGGGAAATGAGCAGTTCTTC CASTSGGGNEQFF
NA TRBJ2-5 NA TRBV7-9 TGTGCCAGCAGCCCACCTAGCAGGGAGACCCAGTACTTC CASSPPSRETQYF
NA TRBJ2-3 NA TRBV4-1 TGCGCCAGCATGGGGGCAACAGATACGCAGTATTTT CASMGATDTQYF
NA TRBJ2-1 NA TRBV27 TGTGCCAGCAGTCGCGGGACTCCTGCCTACAATGAGCAGTTCTTC CASSRGTPAYNEQFF
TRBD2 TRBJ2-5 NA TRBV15 TGTGCCACCAGCAGAGATGCGCTAGCGGGAGACCACCAAGAGACCCAGTACTTC CATSRDALAGDHQETQYF
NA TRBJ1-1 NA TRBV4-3 TGCGCCAGCAGCCAGACCTCTAGGACTGAAGCTTTCTTT CASSQTSRTEAFF
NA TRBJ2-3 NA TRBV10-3 TGTGCCATCAGTGAGTCGATAAGGCAGGGGATCACAGATACGCAGTATTTT CAISESIRQGITDTQYF
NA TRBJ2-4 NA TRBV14 TGTGCCAGCAGCCGAAGGAGGACAGACTCGGCTGCGTTC CASSRRRTDSAAF
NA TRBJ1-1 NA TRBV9 TGTGCCAGCAGCCCCGAGGGCCTGCCATGGGACACTGAAGCTTTCTTT CASSPEGLPWDTEAFF
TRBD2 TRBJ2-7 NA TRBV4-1 TGCGCCAGCAGCCATAGCGGGAGGTCCTACGAGCAGTACTTC CASSHSGRSYEQYF
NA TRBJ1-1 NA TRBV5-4 TGTGCCAGCAGCTTTGCCCCCGGCCCCAGGGATGAAGCTTTCTTT CASSFAPGPRDEAFF
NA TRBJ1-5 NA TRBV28 TGTGCCAGCAGTTACGGGGGGCCCGACTTTAGGCAGCCCCAGCATTTT CASSYGGPDFRQPQHF
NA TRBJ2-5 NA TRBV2 TGTGCCAGCAGTGTCGTAGCGGAATACAGGCAAGAGACCCAGTACTTC CASSVVAEYRQETQYF
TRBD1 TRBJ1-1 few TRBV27 TGTGCCAGCAGTTCTCGGACAGGAAAGAACACTGAAGCTTTCTTT CASSSRTGKNTEAFF
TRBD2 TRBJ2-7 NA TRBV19 TGTGCCAGTAGTAGGGGGCGGGGGGAATTTGAGCAGTACTTC CASSRGRGEFEQYF
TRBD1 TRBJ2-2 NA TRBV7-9 TGTGCCATCCCGGGACAGAAGAACACCGGGGAGCTGTTTTTT CAIPGQKNTGELFF
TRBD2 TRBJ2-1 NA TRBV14 TGTGCCAGCAGTTTGACTAGCGGGAAATACAATGAGCAGTTCTTC CASSLTSGKYNEQFF
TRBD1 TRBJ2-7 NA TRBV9 TGTGCCAGCAGCGTGAAGGGACAGTCCGAGCAGTACTTC CASSVKGQSEQYF